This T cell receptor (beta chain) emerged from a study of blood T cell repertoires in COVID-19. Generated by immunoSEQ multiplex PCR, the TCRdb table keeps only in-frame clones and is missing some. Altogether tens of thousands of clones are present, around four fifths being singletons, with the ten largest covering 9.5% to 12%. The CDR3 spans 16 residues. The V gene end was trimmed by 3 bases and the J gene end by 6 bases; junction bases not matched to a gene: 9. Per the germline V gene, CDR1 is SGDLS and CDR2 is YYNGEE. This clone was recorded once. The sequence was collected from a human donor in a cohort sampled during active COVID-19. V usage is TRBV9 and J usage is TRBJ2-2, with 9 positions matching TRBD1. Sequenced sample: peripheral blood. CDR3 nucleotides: TGTGCCAGCAGCGCGACCCGGGACAGGGTCGCCGGGGAGCTGTTTTTT. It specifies CASSATRDRVAGELFF. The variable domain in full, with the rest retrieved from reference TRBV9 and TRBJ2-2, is DSGVTQTPKHLITATGQRVTLRCSPRSGDLSVYWYQQSLDQGLQFLIQYYNGEERAKGNILERFSAQQFPDLHSELNLSSLELGDSALYFCASSATRDRVAGELFFGEGSRLTVL.